This TCR beta chain emerged from a study of cytomegalovirus exposure and HLA in healthy donors. Findings of the study overall: Clonal expansion, a later analysis showed, was greater in HLA-associated TCR beta chains than in equally common others. There were some public TCRs occurring in many donors, but most TCR sequences were rare.

PCR amplification relied on 60 Vbeta primers (plus 13 Jbeta primers). Assay used: immunoSEQ multiplex PCR; TCRdb lists only in-frame clones, some missing. The sample lists around 97,000 clones, 81% seen once, with around 5.2% in the top ten. The V end was cut by 0 bases, the J end by 10 bases, with 8 bases between. Per the germline V gene, CDR1 is SGDLS and CDR2 is YYNGEE. This CDR3 spans 12 amino acids. With respect to this clone: Its antigen is as yet unknown.

The TCR originated in a middle-aged man in good health and CMV-seropositive. Sequencing was done on a sample of PBMCs. V gene TRBV9 combines with J gene TRBJ2-1; D is possibly TRBD2 (5 bases). For the CDR3, the DNA is TGTGCCAGCAGCGTAGTGGGGAGAGAGCAGTTCTTC. Translating gives CASSVVGREQFF. The variable domain in full, completed from reference TRBV9 and TRBJ2-1, reads DSGVTQTPKHLITATGQRVTLRCSPRSGDLSVYWYQQSLDQGLQFLIQYYNGEERAKGNILERFSAQQFPDLHSELNLSSLELGDSALYFCASSVVGREQFFGPGTRLTVL.